This entry is about one T cell receptor beta chain. Its antigen is not known. This specimen belongs to a study of shared clonotypes between healthy human individuals. Repertoires were generated with immunoSEQ multiplex PCR, while TCRdb's copy carries only in-frame clones and drops some. This table has about 2.4 million clones, roughly 93% appearing once. The CDR3 contains 15 residues. Losses at the gene ends were 6 bases for V and 6 bases for J; bases not matched to a gene: 13. Germline V gene sequence: CDR1 MNHNS, CDR2 SASEGT. Whole-study results and caveats: Unshared clonotypes carried lower generation probabilities than those common to all four donors. Donors were few, which limited the genetic and exposure-history diversity represented.

The TCR comes from a man younger than 35 in good health. Some clones in this sample may be carry-over from other donors' samples. Sequenced input: naive CD4+ T cells from PBMCs. Subset specified: CD45RA+ positively selected. The chain carries TRBV6-1 and TRBJ1-1; 7 positions match TRBD1. DNA for the CDR3: TGTGCCAGCAGCTCGGGACAGACTGGTTCCCCTGAAGCTTTCTTT. Amino acids: CASSSGQTGSPEAFF.